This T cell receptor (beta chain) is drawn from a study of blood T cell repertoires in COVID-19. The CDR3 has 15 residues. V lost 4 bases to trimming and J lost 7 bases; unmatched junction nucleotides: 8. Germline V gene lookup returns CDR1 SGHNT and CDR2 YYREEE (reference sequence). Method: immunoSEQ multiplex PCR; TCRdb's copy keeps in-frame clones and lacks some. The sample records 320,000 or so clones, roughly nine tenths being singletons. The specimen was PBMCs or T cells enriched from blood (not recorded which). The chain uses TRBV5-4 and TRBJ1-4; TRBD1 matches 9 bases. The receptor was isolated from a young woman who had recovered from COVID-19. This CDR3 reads CASSLPGQGSEKLFF. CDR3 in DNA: TGTGCCAGCAGCCTTCCGGGACAGGGTAGTGAAAAACTGTTTTTT.